These 6 T cell receptor beta chains originate from one sample sequenced in a study of blood T cell repertoires in COVID-19 (dated by TCRdb to 2019 to 2021). Receptor libraries were prepared by the immunoSEQ multiplex PCR assay. TCRdb re-hosts the immuneACCESS table, in-frame sequences only. Its copies lack some clones; in the studies checked, an unresolved V gene accounts for under half of them, and the cause for the rest is not known. The sample table shows about 220,000 clones, and more than 65% are seen once. About 3.9% of the sample belongs to the ten largest clones. The specimen was peripheral blood. The receptors were sampled from a woman of 80 years or more with acute or convalescent COVID-19.

V usage is TRBV7-3 and J usage is TRBJ2-1, with 9 bases lining up with TRBD2. The V segment lost 5 bases and the J segment 6 bases; nucleotides outside the gene matches: 5. The CDR3 contains 14 residues. Germline assignment: CDR1 SGHTA and CDR2 FQGTGA. The CDR3 region has the DNA TGTGCCAGCAGCCAGATGACTAGCGGCAATGAGCAGTTCTTC. Encoded protein: CASSQMTSGNEQFF.

This clone occurred a few times. This sequence joins TRBV6-2 or TRBV6-3 and TRBJ1-5; TRBD1 agrees at 8 bases. The CDR3 covers 15 residues. V gave up 4 bases and J gave up 6 bases; unmatched junction bases: 8. Germline V gives CDR1 MNHEY, CDR2 SVGEGT. The CDR3 region is CASSSQGQGSQPQHF. CDR3 sequence (DNA): TGTGCCAGCAGTTCTCAAGGACAGGGTAGTCAGCCCCAGCATTTT.

This clone was counted a few times. The chain uses TRBV29-1 and TRBJ1-1; D may be TRBD1 (5 bases). The CDR3 extends over 12 amino acids. Germline CDR1 reads SQVTM; CDR2 reads ANQGSEA. V was trimmed by 6 bases and J by 1 base, leaving 9 bases between them. CDR3 in DNA: TGCAGCGTAGGACACCGGAACACTGAAGCTTTCTTT. Residues: CSVGHRNTEAFF.

In the case of this clone: Sequence at one end of the junction differs from germline and may be a read error. V is TRBV5-6 and J is TRBJ1-5; D call uncertain. Per germline, CDR1 SGHDT and CDR2 YYEEEE. This CDR3 comprises 14 residues. For the CDR3, the DNA is TGTGCCAGCAGCTTGGGTTCTAGCAGTCAGCCCCAGCATTTT. It encodes CASSLGSSSQPQHF.

J is TRBJ2-3 and V is TRBV5-4, with 9 bases matching TRBD2. The CDR3 extends over 15 amino acids. J gave up 4 bases and V 2 bases, and 5 bases lay outside the gene matches. Germline V gene lookup returns CDR1 SGHNT and CDR2 YYREEE (reference sequence). The CDR3 sequence: CASSLAGGGSDTQYF. The CDR3 DNA reads as TGTGCCAGCAGCTTAGCGGGGGGCGGTTCAGATACGCAGTATTTT. The full variable domain, in which reference TRBV5-4 and TRBJ2-3 provide the parts outside the CDR3, is ETGVTQSPTHLIKTRGQQVTLRCSSQSGHNTVSWYQQALGQGPQFIFQYYREEENGRGNFPPRFSGLQFPNYSSELNVNALELDDSALYLCASSLAGGGSDTQYFGPGTRLTVL.

In its sample, this clone was seen a few times. The V and J genes are TRBV28 and TRBJ1-6; 7 bases are shared with TRBD1. The CDR3 has 16 amino acids. CDR1 and CDR2 from the germline V gene are MDHEN and SYDVKM. The V and J ends lost 5 bases and 8 bases, in that order; junction bases with no gene match: 12. CDR3 sequence (DNA): TGTGCCAGCAGTCCGCCCCAGGGGGTAGGGGATTCACCCCTCCACTTT. Translation gives CASSPPQGVGDSPLHF. Full variable domain (outside the CDR3, taken from reference TRBV28 and TRBJ1-6): DVKVTQSSRYLVKRTGEKVFLECVQDMDHENMFWYRQDPGLGLRLIYFSYDVKMKEKGDIPEGYSVSREKKERFSLILESASTNQTSMYLCASSPPQGVGDSPLHFGNGTRLTVT.